This T cell receptor (beta chain) was profiled in a study of cytomegalovirus exposure and HLA in healthy donors. Findings and limits, study-wide: In an earlier analysis, in 540 or so donors, most V segments appeared productive either ~87% or ~30% of the time.

The germline CDR1 and CDR2 sequences are LNHDA and SQIVND (reference sequence). After removal of 7 bases from V and 12 bases from J, the junction contained 15 bases not matched to a gene. This CDR3 has 14 amino acids. The PCR ran on 60 Vbeta and 13 Jbeta primers. The repertoire was sequenced with immunoSEQ multiplex PCR; TCRdb's copy has only in-frame clones and lacks some. The table records 150,000 to 200,000 clones, about 75% of them present only once. Concerning this clone itself: Antigen: not known.

The TCR comes from a man aged 18 to 30 in good health and CMV-seropositive. The V and J genes are TRBV19 and TRBJ2-1; 7 nucleotides agree with TRBD2. Sequencing used PBMCs. CDR3 residues: CASTSRRGEVGQFF. DNA of the CDR3: TGTGCCAGTACCTCCAGACGGGGGGAGGTTGGGCAGTTCTTC.